A selection of T cell receptor beta chains follows, all from one sample in a study of Ad26.COV2.S vaccination and SARS-CoV-2 variants. Only in-frame clones appear in the TCRdb table, and some are missing; sequencing was by immunoSEQ multiplex PCR. The data hold hundreds of thousands of clones, with around 92% observed a single time. This specimen was peripheral blood, taken in a trial of Ad26.COV2.S vaccine versus placebo. The receptors originated from a person aged 18-60 years who received the Ad26.COV2.S COVID-19 vaccine or a placebo. Each CDR3 is given with its conserved first and last residue.

v_call: TRBV9; cdr3_length: 14; j_call: TRBJ2-5; cdr3_aa: CASSVGGGTGTQYF
v_call: TRBV9; cdr3_length: 18; j_call: TRBJ2-7; cdr3_aa: CASSVAGLAARGSYEQYF
v_call: TRBV27; cdr3_length: 13; j_call: TRBJ1-5; cdr3_aa: CARSGTGNQPQHF
v_call: TRBV11-2; cdr3_length: 13; j_call: TRBJ2-2; cdr3_aa: CASSFVFTGELFF
v_call: TRBV7-9; cdr3_length: 16; j_call: TRBJ1-5; cdr3_aa: CASSLGRQRTMEPQHF
v_call: TRBV5-1; cdr3_length: 15; j_call: TRBJ1-3; cdr3_aa: CASSSTGYSGNTIYF
v_call: TRBV11-2; cdr3_length: 16; j_call: TRBJ2-7; cdr3_aa: CASSSPDRVSSYEQYF
v_call: TRBV2; cdr3_length: 13; j_call: TRBJ1-1; cdr3_aa: CASGSGGFSEAFF
v_call: TRBV6-5; cdr3_length: 12; j_call: TRBJ1-1; cdr3_aa: CASSSANTEAFF
v_call: TRBV18; cdr3_length: 14; j_call: TRBJ1-1; cdr3_aa: CASSPMALDTEAFF
v_call: TRBV6-2/TRBV6-3; cdr3_length: 15; j_call: TRBJ1-2; cdr3_aa: CASSGPGQPDYGYTF
v_call: TRBV12-5; cdr3_length: 18; j_call: TRBJ2-1; cdr3_aa: CASGLSHKQAARGDEQFF
v_call: TRBV2; cdr3_length: 14; j_call: TRBJ2-1; cdr3_aa: CASTGRSSYNEQFF
v_call: TRBV30; cdr3_length: 14; j_call: TRBJ1-4; cdr3_aa: CAWSVLGANEKLFF
v_call: TRBV27; cdr3_length: 16; j_call: TRBJ2-3; cdr3_aa: CASRSSSGGRTDTQYF
v_call: TRBV12-3/TRBV12-4; cdr3_length: 13; j_call: TRBJ2-3; cdr3_aa: CASCKGLTDTQYF
v_call: TRBV15; cdr3_length: 15; j_call: TRBJ2-7; cdr3_aa: CATSRDPGTAYEQYF
v_call: TRBV18; cdr3_length: 13; j_call: TRBJ2-5; cdr3_aa: CASSFTEQETQYF
v_call: TRBV2; cdr3_length: 14; j_call: TRBJ1-1; cdr3_aa: CASRADRGLTEAFF
v_call: TRBV9; cdr3_length: 15; j_call: TRBJ2-5; cdr3_aa: CASSVGTAAQETQYF
v_call: TRBV15; cdr3_length: 13; j_call: TRBJ2-5; cdr3_aa: CATSRGDSETQYF
v_call: TRBV5-8; cdr3_length: 16; j_call: TRBJ1-5; cdr3_aa: CASSFYRPGGNQPQHF
v_call: TRBV24-1; cdr3_length: 12; j_call: TRBJ2-1; cdr3_aa: CATNSFYNEQFF
v_call: TRBV23-1; cdr3_length: 15; j_call: TRBJ2-3; cdr3_aa: CASSRGRQITDTQYF
v_call: TRBV6-6; cdr3_length: 16; j_call: TRBJ1-5; cdr3_aa: CASSYTGQAGDQPQHF
v_call: TRBV29-1; cdr3_length: 10; j_call: TRBJ1-1; cdr3_aa: CSAGTVEAFF
v_call: TRBV24-1; cdr3_length: 12; j_call: TRBJ2-3; cdr3_aa: CATSDVADTQYF
v_call: TRBV11-1; cdr3_length: 11; j_call: TRBJ2-7; cdr3_aa: CASSFSYEQYF
v_call: TRBV14; cdr3_length: 15; j_call: TRBJ1-4; cdr3_aa: CASSQAGFGNEKLFF
v_call: TRBV29-1; cdr3_length: 16; j_call: TRBJ2-3; cdr3_aa: CSVELAASSYTDTQYF
v_call: TRBV10-3; cdr3_length: 14; j_call: TRBJ2-3; cdr3_aa: CAISLIPSTDTQYF
v_call: TRBV5-4; cdr3_length: 16; j_call: TRBJ2-3; cdr3_aa: CASTYGGGPSTDTQYF
v_call: TRBV2; cdr3_length: 14; j_call: TRBJ1-3; cdr3_aa: CANRGGAEGNTIYF
v_call: TRBV5-1; cdr3_length: 16; j_call: TRBJ2-2; cdr3_aa: CASSKLAGAGGGELFF
v_call: TRBV19; cdr3_length: 16; j_call: TRBJ1-1; cdr3_aa: CASSMIRDTWNTEAFF
v_call: TRBV18; cdr3_length: 14; j_call: TRBJ2-2; cdr3_aa: CASSPVLSGGELFF
v_call: TRBV11-2; cdr3_length: 14; j_call: TRBJ2-7; cdr3_aa: CASSPTQGIGEQYF
v_call: TRBV5-1; cdr3_length: 15; j_call: TRBJ2-1; cdr3_aa: CASSTIAGSYNEQFF
v_call: TRBV24-1; cdr3_length: 15; j_call: TRBJ2-7; cdr3_aa: CATSDNRDRTYEQYF
v_call: TRBV4-3; cdr3_length: 17; j_call: TRBJ2-1; cdr3_aa: CASSQGHGFPRNNEQFF
v_call: TRBV5-6; cdr3_length: 14; j_call: TRBJ2-7; cdr3_aa: CASSSGQARDEQYF
v_call: TRBV18; cdr3_length: 15; j_call: TRBJ2-7; cdr3_aa: CASSPMTSLSYEQYF
v_call: TRBV19; cdr3_length: 16; j_call: TRBJ2-1; cdr3_aa: CASRSRTSVNYNEQFF
v_call: TRBV9; cdr3_length: 13; j_call: TRBJ2-3; cdr3_aa: CASSPRTSGFTDF
v_call: TRBV7-8; cdr3_length: 15; j_call: TRBJ1-5; cdr3_aa: CASSLDDRDNQPQHF
v_call: TRBV7-8; cdr3_length: 16; j_call: TRBJ2-3; cdr3_aa: CASSLGILAGSDTQYF
v_call: TRBV29-1; cdr3_length: 17; j_call: TRBJ2-3; cdr3_aa: CSVELGGGMSPTDTQYF